This T cell receptor (beta chain) was profiled in a study of T-cell reconstitution after alpha-beta-depleted transplantation in children. The study's findings and limits: Some patients showed high day-60 TCRbeta diversity, which derived from surviving recipient T cells and thymic progenitors.

Construction of the TCRbeta library involved unique molecular identifiers. MiXCR was run by TCRdb on the PCR reads, yielding one entry per CDR3 protein. The top ten hold about 5% of the sample, which has 200,000 to 250,000 distinct CDR3 sequences, around 25% seen once. CDR1 and CDR2 from the germline V gene are MDHEN and SYDVKM. The V end lost 4 bases, the J end lost 2 bases, and 14 bases lay between the germline ends. The CDR3 loop spans 15 amino acids. Only a few counts were recorded for this clonotype. Its antigen remains unknown. The chain links TRBV28 to TRBJ1-2; D ambiguous. The specimen was PBMCs, mostly from graft donor cells, collected 360 days after TCRalphabeta/CD19-depleted stem cell transplant. This TCR derives from a female patient between 2 and 15 years old who had a stem cell transplant for congenital amegakaryocytic thrombocytopenia, so the T cells may come from the graft donor. CDR3 DNA: TGTGCCAGCAGTTGGCTTAACGGGATCAACTATGGCTACACCTTC. Residues: CASSWLNGINYGYTF.